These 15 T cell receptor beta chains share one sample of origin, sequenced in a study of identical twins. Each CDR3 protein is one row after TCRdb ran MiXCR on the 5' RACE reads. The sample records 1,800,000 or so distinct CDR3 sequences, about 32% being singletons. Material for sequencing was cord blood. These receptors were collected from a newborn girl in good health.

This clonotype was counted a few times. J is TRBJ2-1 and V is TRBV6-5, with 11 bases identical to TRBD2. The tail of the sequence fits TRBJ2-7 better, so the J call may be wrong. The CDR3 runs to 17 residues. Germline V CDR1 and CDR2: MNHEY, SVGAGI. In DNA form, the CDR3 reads TGTGCCAGCAGTTACGGTCCCGAAAGACTAGCGGGACACGAGCAGTACTTC. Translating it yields CASSYGPERLAGHEQYF.

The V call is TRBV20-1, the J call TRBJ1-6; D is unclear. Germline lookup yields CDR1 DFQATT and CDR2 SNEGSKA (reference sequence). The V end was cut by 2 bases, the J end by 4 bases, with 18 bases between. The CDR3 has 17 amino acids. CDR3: CSARSGRPSLYNSPLHF. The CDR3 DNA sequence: TGCAGTGCTAGATCCGGACGCCCTTCTCTTTATAATTCACCCCTCCACTTT.

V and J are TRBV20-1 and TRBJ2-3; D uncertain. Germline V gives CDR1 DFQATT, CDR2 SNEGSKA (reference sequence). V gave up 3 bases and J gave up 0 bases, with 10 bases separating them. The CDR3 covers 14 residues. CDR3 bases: TGCAGTGCTAGCCCACCCAGAAGCACAGATACGCAGTATTTT. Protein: CSASPPRSTDTQYF.

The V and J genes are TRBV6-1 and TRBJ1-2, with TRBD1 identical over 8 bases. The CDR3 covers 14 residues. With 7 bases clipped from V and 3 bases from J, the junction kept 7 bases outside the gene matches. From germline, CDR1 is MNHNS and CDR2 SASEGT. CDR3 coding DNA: TGTGCCAGCACCCACGGGGGACAGGACTATGGCTACACCTTC. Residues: CASTHGGQDYGYTF.

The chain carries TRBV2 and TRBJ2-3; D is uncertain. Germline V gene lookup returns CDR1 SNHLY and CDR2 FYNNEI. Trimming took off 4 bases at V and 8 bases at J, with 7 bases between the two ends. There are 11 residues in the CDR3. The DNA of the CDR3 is TGTGCCAGCAGTGGATCAATTACGCAGTATTTT. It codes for CASSGSITQYF.

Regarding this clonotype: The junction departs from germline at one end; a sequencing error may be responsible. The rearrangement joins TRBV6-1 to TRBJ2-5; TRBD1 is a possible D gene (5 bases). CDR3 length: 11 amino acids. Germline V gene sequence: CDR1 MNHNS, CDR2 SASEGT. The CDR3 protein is CAGRENNEQYF. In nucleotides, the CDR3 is TGTGCCGGCAGGGAAAACAATGAGCAGTACTTC.

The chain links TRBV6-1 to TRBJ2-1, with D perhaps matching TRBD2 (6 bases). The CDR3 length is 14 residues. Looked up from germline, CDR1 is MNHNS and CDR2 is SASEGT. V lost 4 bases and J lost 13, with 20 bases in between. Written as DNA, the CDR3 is TGTGCCAGCAGTGGGACTAAAAAACAAGAGACCCAGTTCTTC. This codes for CASSGTKKQETQFF.

The CDR3 sequence: CASCLAGGPGYNEQYF. In DNA, the CDR3 is TGTGCCAGCTGTCTAGCGGGAGGGCCCGGCTACAATGAGCAGTACTTC. The chain is built from TRBV6-5 and TRBJ2-1; the match to TRBD2 covers 12 bases. The better agreement between TRBJ2-7 and the DNA end casts doubt on the J call. Germline V gene sequence: CDR1 MNHEY, CDR2 SVGAGI. There are 16 residues in the CDR3.

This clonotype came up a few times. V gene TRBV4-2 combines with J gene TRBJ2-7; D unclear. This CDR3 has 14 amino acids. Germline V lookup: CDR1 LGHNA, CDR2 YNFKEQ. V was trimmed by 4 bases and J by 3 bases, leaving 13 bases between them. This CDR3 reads CASSLGGYNYEQYF. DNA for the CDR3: TGTGCCAGCAGCCTAGGCGGCTACAACTACGAGCAGTACTTC.

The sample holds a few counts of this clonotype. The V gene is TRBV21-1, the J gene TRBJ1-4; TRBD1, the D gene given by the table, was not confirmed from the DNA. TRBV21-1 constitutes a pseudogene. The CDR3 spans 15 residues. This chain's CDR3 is CASSNPGGINEKLFF. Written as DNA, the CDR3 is TGTGCCAGCAGCAACCCAGGGGGTATTAATGAAAAACTGTTTTTT.

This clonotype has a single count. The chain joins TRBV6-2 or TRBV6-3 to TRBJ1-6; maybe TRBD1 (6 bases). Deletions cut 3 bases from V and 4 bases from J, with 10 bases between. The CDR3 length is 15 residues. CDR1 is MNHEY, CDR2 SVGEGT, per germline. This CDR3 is CASSYRRGYNSPLHF. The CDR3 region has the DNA TGTGCCAGCAGTTATCGAAGGGGGTATAATTCACCCCTCCACTTT.

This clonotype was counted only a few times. The CDR3 bases are TGCAGTGCTAGCGTAGCGGGGGGGTTCCCCTACAATGAGCAGTTCTTC. Encoded protein: CSASVAGGFPYNEQFF. This chain joins TRBV20-1 and TRBJ2-1; 11 bases match TRBD2. The germline V gene has CDR1 DFQATT and CDR2 SNEGSKA (reference sequence). V was clipped by 3 bases and J by 2 bases; unmatched bases: 6. The CDR3 is 16 residues long.

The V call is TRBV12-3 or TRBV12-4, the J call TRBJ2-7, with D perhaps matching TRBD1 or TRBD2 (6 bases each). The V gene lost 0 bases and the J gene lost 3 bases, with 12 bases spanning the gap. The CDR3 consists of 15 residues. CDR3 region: CASSLAPGEVYEQYF. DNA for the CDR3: TGTGCCAGCAGTTTAGCCCCAGGGGAGGTCTACGAGCAGTACTTC.

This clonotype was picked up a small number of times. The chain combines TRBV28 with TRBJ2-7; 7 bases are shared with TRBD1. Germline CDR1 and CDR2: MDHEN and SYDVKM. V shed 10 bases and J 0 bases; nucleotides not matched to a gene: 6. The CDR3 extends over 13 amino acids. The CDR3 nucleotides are TGTGCCACCGGGACAGCCCTCTCCTACGAGCAGTACTTC. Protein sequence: CATGTALSYEQYF. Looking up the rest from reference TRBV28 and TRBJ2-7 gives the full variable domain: DVKVTQSSRYLVKRTGEKVFLECVQDMDHENMFWYRQDPGLGLRLIYFSYDVKMKEKGDIPEGYSVSREKKERFSLILESASTNQTSMYLCATGTALSYEQYFGPGTRLTVT.

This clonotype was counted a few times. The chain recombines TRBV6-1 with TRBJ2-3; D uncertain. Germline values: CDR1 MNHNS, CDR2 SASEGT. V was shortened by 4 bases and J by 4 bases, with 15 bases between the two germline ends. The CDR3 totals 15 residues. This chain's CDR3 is CASSVASRGPDTQYF. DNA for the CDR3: TGTGCCAGCAGTGTGGCATCCCGCGGACCAGATACGCAGTATTTT.